A selection of T cell receptor beta chains follows, all from one sample in a study of T cells in localized non-small cell lung cancer. Repertoires were generated with immunoSEQ multiplex PCR, while TCRdb's copy carries only in-frame clones and drops some. The sample shows just under 35,000 clones, 91% of them seen only once. The specimen was peripheral blood mononuclear cells, collected before any cancer treatment. Receptors were obtained from a female donor aged 60 or older with stage II lung adenocarcinoma. Both conserved end residues are part of each CDR3. Fields, in order: J gene, clone size, D gene, V gene, CDR3 protein, CDR3 DNA. The D gene is left open where the match is weak. Clone size is given for some rows only: seen once, a few or many times, or a class if the clone is expanded.

TRBJ2-5 | - | TRBD2 | TRBV28 | CASSLGTSGSAETQYF | TGTGCCAGCAGTTTAGGGACTAGCGGGAGCGCGGAGACCCAGTACTTC
TRBJ2-2 | - | - | TRBV7-2 | CASSFKNTGELFF | TGTGCCAGCAGCTTCAAGAACACCGGGGAGCTGTTTTTT
TRBJ2-1 | - | TRBD1 | TRBV27 | CASSLAQGQYNEQFF | TGTGCCAGCAGTTTAGCACAGGGACAGTACAATGAGCAGTTCTTC
TRBJ2-7 | - | - | TRBV28 | CASIGSTHSGEQYF | TGTGCCAGCATAGGCTCAACTCATTCGGGGGAGCAGTACTTC
TRBJ2-3 | few | TRBD2 | TRBV4-1 | CASSRRLAGMDTQYF | TGCGCCAGCAGCCGGAGACTAGCGGGAATGGATACGCAGTATTTT
TRBJ2-3 | - | - | TRBV12-2 | CASRLATGGPDTQYF | TGTGCAAGTCGCTTAGCGACCGGGGGCCCAGATACGCAGTATTTT
TRBJ2-7 | - | TRBD2 | TRBV5-1 | CASRVGGSMGSEVQYF | TGCGCCAGCAGGGTGGGCGGGAGTATGGGATCGGAGGTGCAGTACTTC
TRBJ1-2 | - | - | TRBV7-9 | CASSLETNYGYTF | TGTGCCAGCAGCTTAGAGACTAACTATGGCTACACCTTC
TRBJ1-5 | - | - | TRBV4-1 | CASSQDRGSNQPQHF | TGCGCCAGCAGCCAAGATAGGGGCAGCAATCAGCCCCAGCATTTT
TRBJ2-1 | once | TRBD1 | TRBV15 | CATSFRDRGHNEQFF | TGTGCCACCAGTTTCCGGGACAGGGGACATAATGAGCAGTTCTTC
TRBJ2-1 | - | - | TRBV7-2 | CASSSGVRYNEQFF | TGTGCCAGCAGCTCGGGAGTGCGTTACAATGAGCAGTTCTTC
TRBJ2-1 | - | TRBD2 | TRBV7-2 | CASSLLGTSGGPAYNEQFF | TGTGCCAGCAGCTTATTGGGGACTAGCGGGGGTCCGGCGTACAATGAGCAGTTCTTC
TRBJ2-7 | - | - | TRBV19 | CASSRVPQDEQYF | TGTGCCAGTAGCCGGGTCCCTCAGGACGAGCAGTACTTC
TRBJ1-2 | - | - | TRBV28 | CASSDARGEGYTF | TGTGCCAGCAGTGATGCTAGAGGGGAGGGCTACACCTTC
TRBJ1-3 | - | - | TRBV25-1 | CASSSDTIYF | TGTGCCAGCAGTTCGGACACCATATATTTT
TRBJ2-1 | - | - | TRBV9 | CASSPNSEGNEQFF | TGTGCCAGCAGCCCGAATTCAGAAGGCAATGAGCAGTTCTTC
TRBJ2-7 | - | TRBD1 | TRBV5-4 | CASSFFGTGIYEQYF | TGTGCCAGCAGCTTTTTTGGGACAGGGATCTACGAGCAGTACTTC
TRBJ2-7 | once | - | TRBV29-1 | CSAKDSAYEQYF | TGCAGCGCCAAGGACAGCGCCTACGAGCAGTACTTC
TRBJ2-1 | - | - | TRBV11-2 | CASSLGVVSHNEQFF | TGTGCCAGCAGCTTAGGTGTGGTGTCCCACAATGAGCAGTTCTTC
TRBJ1-2 | - | - | TRBV9 | CASSPDTRPHYGYTF | TGTGCCAGCAGCCCGGACACGCGCCCCCACTATGGCTACACCTTC
TRBJ2-7 | - | - | TRBV7-9 | CASSSRSYEQYF | TGTGCCAGCAGCTCGCGCTCCTACGAGCAGTACTTC
TRBJ1-1 | - | TRBD1 | TRBV15 | CATSPRTGGPEAFF | TGTGCCACCAGCCCTAGGACAGGGGGGCCTGAAGCTTTCTTT
TRBJ2-7 | - | TRBD2 | TRBV7-8 | CASSLGAGGIYEQYF | TGTGCCAGCAGCTTAGGAGCGGGGGGGATCTACGAGCAGTACTTC
TRBJ1-4 | - | TRBD1 | TRBV18 | CASSPSKTGVEKLFF | TGTGCCAGCTCACCCTCCAAGACAGGGGTTGAAAAACTGTTTTTT
TRBJ1-2 | - | - | TRBV19 | CASSILTPWHGYTF | TGTGCCAGTAGTATCCTGACCCCGTGGCATGGCTACACCTTC
TRBJ2-1 | once | TRBD2 | TRBV7-2 | CASSRETSHGQQFF | TGTGCCAGCAGCCGAGAGACTAGCCATGGACAGCAGTTCTTC
TRBJ1-5 | - | - | TRBV10-2 | CASSESGGAYQPQHF | TGCGCCAGCAGTGAGTCAGGGGGGGCATACCAGCCCCAGCATTTT
TRBJ1-5 | - | TRBD1 | TRBV27 | CASRGTDNQPQHF | TGTGCCAGCAGAGGGACAGACAATCAGCCCCAGCATTTT
TRBJ1-4 | - | - | TRBV6-1 | CASEKRRSNEKLFF | TGTGCCAGCGAAAAAAGGAGGTCCAATGAAAAACTGTTTTTT
TRBJ2-3 | once | TRBD2 | TRBV7-3 | CASSRRAGESDTQYF | TGTGCCAGCAGCCGTCGGGCGGGGGAGTCAGATACGCAGTATTTT
TRBJ2-1 | - | TRBD1 | TRBV7-3 | CASSRDRLSYNEQFF | TGTGCCAGCAGCCGGGACAGACTGTCCTACAATGAGCAGTTCTTC
TRBJ2-3 | - | - | TRBV7-2 | CASSLVGSPSTDTQYF | TGTGCCAGCAGCTTAGTAGGATCACCTAGCACAGATACGCAGTATTTT
TRBJ2-7 | once | - | TRBV21-1 | CASSTPSAPGYEQYF | TGTGCCAGCAGCACACCATCCGCCCCGGGCTACGAGCAGTACTTC
TRBJ2-5 | - | TRBD2 | TRBV18 | CASSLRSSGQQETQYF | TGTGCCAGCTCACTACGGTCTAGCGGGCAACAAGAGACCCAGTACTTC
TRBJ1-1 | - | - | TRBV7-3 | CASSLGHLGTEAFF | TGTGCCAGCAGCTTGGGACACTTGGGCACTGAAGCTTTCTTT
TRBJ2-3 | - | TRBD2 | TRBV19 | CASSTPGLAGGADTQYF | TGTGCCAGTAGTACCCCGGGACTAGCGGGAGGAGCAGATACGCAGTATTTT
TRBJ1-5 | - | - | TRBV27 | CASSPGHSNQPQHF | TGTGCCAGCAGTCCCGGACATAGCAATCAGCCCCAGCATTTT
TRBJ2-6 | - | - | TRBV5-6 | CASSLGGPGANVLTF | TGTGCCAGCAGCTTGGGGGGACCTGGGGCCAACGTCCTGACTTTC
TRBJ2-1 | - | - | TRBV23-1 | CASSQVGWVNEQFF | TGCGCCAGCAGTCAAGTGGGATGGGTAAATGAGCAGTTCTTC
TRBJ2-1 | - | TRBD2 | TRBV4-3 | CASSHVRGGAYNEQFF | TGCGCCAGCAGCCATGTTCGCGGGGGGGCCTACAATGAGCAGTTCTTC
TRBJ2-3 | - | TRBD2 | TRBV15 | CATSRGVRTSGDTDTQYF | TGTGCCACCAGCAGAGGTGTCAGGACTAGCGGGGATACAGATACGCAGTATTTT
TRBJ1-1 | - | - | TRBV6-5 | CASSMETDTEAFF | TGTGCCAGCTCGATGGAGACCGACACTGAAGCTTTCTTT
TRBJ2-5 | - | TRBD2 | TRBV9 | CASSVLPGTSGETQYF | TGTGCCAGCAGCGTCCTCCCCGGGACTAGCGGGGAGACCCAGTACTTC
TRBJ1-2 | - | TRBD1 | TRBV5-6 | CASSLGTGFHYGYTF | TGTGCCAGCAGCTTGGGGACAGGGTTTCACTATGGCTACACCTTC
TRBJ1-1 | - | - | TRBV7-8 | CASSLHENTEAFF | TGTGCCAGCAGCCTACACGAGAACACTGAAGCTTTCTTT
TRBJ2-1 | - | - | TRBV7-9 | CASSLSALSYNEQFF | TGTGCCAGCAGCTTGTCCGCGCTCTCCTACAATGAGCAGTTCTTC
TRBJ2-1 | - | - | TRBV5-6 | CASSLTTGGAYNEQFF | TGTGCCAGCAGCTTAACGACAGGAGGAGCATACAATGAGCAGTTCTTC
TRBJ1-1 | - | - | TRBV7-3 | CASSDRSNTEAFF | TGTGCCAGCAGTGACAGGTCGAACACTGAAGCTTTCTTT
TRBJ1-3 | - | - | TRBV4-3 | CASSQDLGVSGNTIYF | TGCGCCAGCAGCCAGGACTTGGGGGTCTCTGGAAACACCATATATTTT
TRBJ2-1 | - | - | TRBV18 | CASSPGGQLRNNEQFF | TGTGCCAGCTCACCCGGAGGACAGCTTCGCAACAATGAGCAGTTCTTC
TRBJ2-5 | once | TRBD1 | TRBV7-9 | CASSLDRGFQETQYF | TGTGCCAGCAGCCTGGACAGGGGGTTCCAAGAGACCCAGTACTTC
TRBJ1-4 | - | - | TRBV28 | CASRDSTNEKLFF | TGTGCCAGCAGGGACAGTACGAATGAAAAACTGTTTTTT
TRBJ2-3 | - | TRBD1 | TRBV5-4 | CASTLGDRGTDTQYF | TGTGCCAGCACCCTTGGGGACAGGGGCACAGATACGCAGTATTTT
TRBJ2-1 | - | TRBD2 | TRBV7-8 | CASSLRLAGGLFHEQFF | TGTGCCAGCAGCTTAAGACTAGCGGGGGGACTTTTCCATGAGCAGTTCTTC
TRBJ2-7 | - | - | TRBV28 | CASSSPYTYEQYF | TGTGCCAGCAGTTCCCCCTATACCTACGAGCAGTACTTC